The TCR beta chain under discussion was sequenced for a study of T cells in Graves' hyperthyroidism and ophthalmopathy. If no ophthalmopathy progression occurred within 18 months, Graves' hyperthyroidism was stable. Using roughly 9.4 ml of fresh peripheral blood, PBMCs were prepared. Trimming took 5 bases from V and 2 from J; bases not matched to a gene: 15. This CDR3 contains 18 residues. Per the germline V gene, CDR1 is SGHVS and CDR2 is FNYEAQ. TCR beta CDR3 regions were amplified from RNA transcripts. During a first-round RT-PCR of the TCR CDR3, the HTBI primer set was used. One entry per CDR3 protein results from TCRdb running MiXCR on the multiplex PCR reads. Of just under 750,000 distinct CDR3 sequences detected, approximately 36% appear once; the ten largest clones hold around 30%. Ten or more counts support this clonotype.

This chain joins TRBV7-6 and TRBJ2-7, with TRBD2 matching over 10 bases. What was sequenced was blood. The TCR was taken from a woman in her thirties or forties with Graves' hyperthyroidism. The CDR3: CASSIGQSGRASTYEQYF. The CDR3 region has the DNA TGTGCCAGCAGCATAGGACAAAGCGGGAGGGCCTCCACCTACGAGCAGTACTTC.